This T cell receptor beta chain was documented in a study of CD8 T cells in Susac syndrome. The length of the CDR3 is 14 residues. Germline CDR1 reads MDHEN; CDR2 reads SYDVKM. Deletions cut 6 bases from V and 3 bases from J, with 15 bases between. Random hexamers were used to reverse transcribe an amount of 0.5 to 1 ug RNA. TCRdb passed the immunoSEQ multiplex PCR reads through MiXCR, listing each CDR3 protein once. Of a few hundred thousand distinct CDR3 sequences listed, approximately 92% were seen once; the top ten hold about 0.07%. TEMRA cells were FACS-enriched and CD8+ and CD4+ T cells negatively isolated.

The sequence was obtained from a human donor with multiple sclerosis. Sequencing was performed on CD4+ T cells from PBMCs. The gene calls are TRBV28 and TRBJ2-7, with D possibly being TRBD1 or TRBD2 (5 bases each). The CDR3 protein is CASSDRRGFYEQYF. The CDR3 DNA reads as TGTGCCAGCAGCGACAGAAGAGGGTTCTACGAGCAGTACTTC.